This T cell receptor (beta chain) was sequenced in a study of T-cell reconstitution after alpha-beta-depleted transplantation in children. Turning to this clonotype: A much bigger clone sits one base away, suggesting this may be a read error.

Preparation of the TCRbeta library was carried out with unique molecular identifiers. One entry per CDR3 protein, called by TCRdb with MiXCR from the PCR reads. Of about 640,000 distinct CDR3 sequences in the sample, approximately 16% are singletons; the top ten hold around 0.96%. The sample here was PBMCs from the stem cell graft donor, taken from the stem cell graft. The clonotype comes from a human donor who donated a stem cell graft to a child with acute myeloid leukemia.

CDR3 in DNA: TGCGCCAGCAGCCAAGTGGCCAGGAGCACTGAAGCTTTCTTT. It codes for CASSQVARSTEAFF. The chain couples TRBV4-1 to TRBJ1-1; D ambiguous. Germline assignment: CDR1 MGHRA and CDR2 YSYEKL. This CDR3 comprises 14 residues. The ends were cut back, 1 base at V and 4 bases at J, with 10 bases in the middle.